This is a list of T cell receptor beta chains from one sample in a study of shared clonotypes between healthy human individuals. Using immunoSEQ multiplex PCR, the repertoire was profiled, and TCRdb retains in-frame clones only, with some absent. This table has some 2,000,000 clones, under 97% appearing once. Sequenced input: naive CD4+ T cells sorted from blood. The receptors were sampled from a young man in good health. Each CDR3 is given with its conserved first and last residue. A D gene is named only where the DNA matches it firmly. For some rows the clone size is stated as once, few or many, or as a class when expanded; others skip it.

cdr3_nt,cdr3_aa,j_call,clone_size,d_call,v_call
TGTGCCAGAAGCTTGGAGACACGGATTGGCAATGAGCAGTTCTTC,CARSLETRIGNEQFF,TRBJ2-1,-,-,TRBV5-3
TGTGCCAGCAGCTTAATGGGGTATGGCTACACCTTC,CASSLMGYGYTF,TRBJ1-2,-,-,TRBV7-2
TGTGCCAGCAGCCGACAGGGGAGCACTGAAGCTTTCTTT,CASSRQGSTEAFF,TRBJ1-1,-,TRBD1,TRBV5-6
TGCGCCAGCAGCCAAACCGGGACAGACTACGAGCAGTACTTC,CASSQTGTDYEQYF,TRBJ2-7,-,TRBD1,TRBV4-3
TGTGCCAGCGCATCCGGTACCGTTAATCAGCCCCAGCATTTT,CASASGTVNQPQHF,TRBJ1-5,-,-,TRBV7-6
TGTGCCAGCAGCCAAGGACCCGGGGAGCTGTTTTTT,CASSQGPGELFF,TRBJ2-2,-,-,TRBV14
TGTGCCAGCAGACCCGACAGGGGGTGGGAGCCCCAGCATTTT,CASRPDRGWEPQHF,TRBJ1-5,-,TRBD1,TRBV6-5
TGTGCCAGCTCACCGCGGACTGCCGGAGAGACCCAGTACTTC,CASSPRTAGETQYF,TRBJ2-5,-,-,TRBV18
TGTGCCAGTAATCCGGACAGTTGGCGTTCACCCCTCCACTTT,CASNPDSWRSPLHF,TRBJ1-6,few,-,TRBV19
TGTGCCAGCAGCCCTCAGGCAGGGGGCCAAGAGACCCAGTACTTC,CASSPQAGGQETQYF,TRBJ2-5,-,TRBD1,TRBV7-9
TGTGCCACGTCTAGCCCTAGCACAGATACGCAGTATTTT,CATSSPSTDTQYF,TRBJ2-3,-,-,TRBV15
TGTGCCAGCGTACGAGCGGGTCAAGAGACCCAGTACTTC,CASVRAGQETQYF,TRBJ2-5,-,-,TRBV6-6
TGTGCCAGTAGTATTCGGGGCATGAACACTGAAGCTTTCTTT,CASSIRGMNTEAFF,TRBJ1-1,-,-,TRBV19
TGTGCCAGCAGCCTGATACAGCTCTCCTACGAGCAGTACTTC,CASSLIQLSYEQYF,TRBJ2-7,-,-,TRBV5-6
TGTGCCAGTAGTATTGGGACAGGTCCTAACTATGGCTACACCTTC,CASSIGTGPNYGYTF,TRBJ1-2,-,TRBD1,TRBV19